This T cell receptor beta chain was retrieved from a study of cytomegalovirus exposure and HLA in healthy donors. Trimming at V came to 0 bases and at J to 1 base, leaving 6 bases not matched to a gene. Germline CDR1 is SGHVS and CDR2 is FQNEAQ. The CDR3 length is 18 residues. Primers for the PCR totalled 60 Vbeta and 13 Jbeta. The method was immunoSEQ multiplex PCR; TCRdb's version includes in-frame clones alone and lacks a portion of them. Among 160,000 or so clones, roughly four fifths were seen once, and the ten largest hold around a tenth. Sequencing was done on a sample of PBMCs. The clonotype comes from a man between 50 and 59 years old in good health and CMV-seropositive. This rearrangement joins TRBV7-8 to TRBJ1-2; 12 nucleotides match TRBD1. The CDR3 loop reads CASSLAPGQGAFNYGYTF. CDR3 DNA: TGTGCCAGCAGCTTAGCGCCGGGACAGGGGGCTTTTAACTATGGCTACACCTTC.